One sample yielded the 32 T cell receptor beta chains listed below, sequenced in a study of T-cell reconstitution after alpha-beta-depleted transplantation in children. During its preparation, the TCRbeta library received unique molecular identifiers. TCRdb called the PCR reads again in MiXCR, with one record for every CDR3 protein. The table has about half a million distinct CDR3 sequences, approximately 12% seen once. The material was PBMCs from the stem cell graft donor, obtained from the stem cell graft. The receptors originated from a human donor who donated a stem cell graft to a child with combined immunodeficiency.

This clonotype was observed a few times. The chain joins TRBV4-3 to TRBJ2-7; 9 bases are shared with TRBD1. J lost 4 bases, V lost 1 base, and 14 bases had no gene match. Germline CDR1 reads LGHNA; CDR2 reads YSLEER. This CDR3 comprises 18 residues. The CDR3 region has the DNA TGCGCCAGCAGCCAAGTTCACACGCCGGGACAGGGCCTATACGAGCAGTACTTC. Translation gives CASSQVHTPGQGLYEQYF.

This clonotype was found a few times. The chain uses TRBV20-1 and TRBJ2-1; D gene unclear. CDR1 is DFQATT, CDR2 SNEGSKA, per germline (reference sequence). Trimming took 3 bases from V and 4 from J, leaving 13 bases between them. The CDR3 loop spans 14 amino acids. CDR3 residues: CSASVPLGYNEQFF. The DNA of the CDR3 is TGCAGTGCTAGTGTGCCTCTCGGGTACAATGAGCAGTTCTTC.

This clonotype was seen more than once but under ten times. The gene calls are TRBV30 and TRBJ2-2, with D possibly being TRBD1 or TRBD2 (6 bases each). This CDR3 comprises 14 residues. CDR1 is GTSNPN, CDR2 SVGIG, per germline (reference sequence). V was shortened by 0 bases and J by 4 bases, with 9 bases between the two germline ends. The CDR3 DNA follows: TGTGCCTGGAGTGTCAAGGGGGGCACCGGGGAGCTGTTTTTT. Translation gives CAWSVKGGTGELFF. The full variable domain, rest sourced from reference TRBV30 and TRBJ2-2, is SQTIHQWPATLVQPVGSPLSLECTVEGTSNPNLYWYRQAAGRGLQLLFYSVGIGQISSEVPQNLSASRPQDRQFILSSKKLLLSDSGFYLCAWSVKGGTGELFFGEGSRLTVL.

This chain links TRBV5-1 with TRBJ2-2; D is uncertain. Trimming stripped 3 bases from V and 5 bases from J, with 14 bases between. Germline V lookup: CDR1 SGHRS, CDR2 YFSETQ. This CDR3 region has 15 residues. This CDR3 is CASSYSELGTGELFF. CDR3 DNA sequence: TGCGCCAGCAGCTACTCTGAACTCGGTACCGGGGAGCTGTTTTTT.

V usage is TRBV6-2 or TRBV6-3 and J usage is TRBJ2-7; 8 nucleotides line up with TRBD2. V shed 7 bases, J shed 2 bases, and the junction held 7 bases outside the gene matches. The CDR3 is 14 residues long. The V gene's germline CDR1 is MNHEY and CDR2 SVGEGT. The CDR3 is CASTLGLAAYEQYF. CDR3 in DNA: TGTGCCAGCACCCTCGGACTAGCCGCCTACGAGCAGTACTTC.

This clonotype was seen many times. The rearrangement uses TRBV20-1 and TRBJ1-5; D is unresolved. Germline CDR1 reads DFQATT; CDR2 reads SNEGSKA (reference sequence). V was shortened by 0 bases and J by 0 bases, with 9 bases between the two germline ends. The CDR3 is 15 residues long. The CDR3 here is CSARDRLASNQPQHF. The CDR3, as DNA: TGCAGTGCTAGAGATAGACTAGCTAGCAATCAGCCCCAGCATTTT.

The chain employs TRBV6-1 and TRBJ2-4; no clear D. V was trimmed by 7 bases and J by 0 bases, leaving 10 bases between them. The CDR3 is made up of 14 amino acids. Germline V CDR1 and CDR2: MNHNS, SASEGT. The CDR3: CASTMTLAKNIQYF. The CDR3 nucleotides read TGTGCCAGCACCATGACACTAGCCAAAAACATTCAGTACTTC.

This clonotype came up many times. This chain links TRBV7-9 with TRBJ1-1; D remains ambiguous. The germline V gene encodes CDR1 SEHNR and CDR2 FQNEAQ (reference sequence). This CDR3 spans 13 amino acids. Trimming removed 3 bases at V and 4 bases at J, with 9 bases between. The chain's CDR3 is CASSFWLGTEAFF. The CDR3, as DNA: TGTGCCAGCAGCTTTTGGTTGGGCACTGAAGCTTTCTTT.

A few counts support this clonotype. V gene TRBV11-2 combines with J gene TRBJ2-2; a weak D match, TRBD2 (6 bases). The CDR3 has 14 amino acids. Germline-derived CDR1 and CDR2 are SGHAT and FQNNGV. Trimming removed 8 bases at V and 5 bases at J, with 15 bases between. The CDR3 reads CASLAGLWTGELFF. The CDR3 nucleotides are TGTGCCAGCCTCGCGGGACTCTGGACCGGGGAGCTGTTTTTT.

This clonotype was counted at least ten times. V usage is TRBV29-1 and J usage is TRBJ2-7, with 9 bases aligning to TRBD1. There are 13 residues in the CDR3. CDR1 and CDR2 from the germline V gene are SQVTM and ANQGSEA. V lost 5 bases to trimming and J lost 1 base; unmatched junction nucleotides: 3. DNA of the CDR3: TGCAGCGTTTTCGGGACAGGGTCCTACGAGCAGTACTTC. Amino acid sequence: CSVFGTGSYEQYF.

Many counts were recorded for this clonotype. This chain connects TRBV24-1 to TRBJ2-2; D is possibly TRBD2 (6 bases). Germline CDR1 KGHDR, CDR2 SFDVKD. Trimming removed 2 bases from V and 5 bases from J, with 8 bases in between. The CDR3 extends over 14 amino acids. As DNA, the CDR3 is TGTGCCACCAGTGATTGGCGGGGAACCGGGGAGCTGTTTTTT. It translates to CATSDWRGTGELFF.

This chain joins TRBV20-1 and TRBJ2-7; the D gene is possibly TRBD1 (7 bases). Trimming took 0 bases from V and 5 from J, leaving 17 bases between them. Germline CDR1 reads DFQATT; CDR2 reads SNEGSKA (reference sequence). The CDR3 length is 15 residues. CDR3 DNA: TGCAGTGCTAGAGATCCGACAGGGACTTGGAACGAGCAGTACTTC. This sequence encodes CSARDPTGTWNEQYF.

This clonotype was observed a few times. The chain is built from TRBV6-2 or TRBV6-3 and TRBJ2-1; TRBD2 matches at 8 bases. Per germline, CDR1 MNHEY and CDR2 SVGEGT. V lost 6 bases to trimming and J lost 3 bases; unmatched junction nucleotides: 16. There are 18 residues in the CDR3. CDR3 bases: TGTGCCAGCAGCCCACATAAGCGCGGGGGGCGATTCTACAATGAGCAGTTCTTC. Its translation is CASSPHKRGGRFYNEQFF.

This clonotype has just a few counts. CDR3 sequence: CASSDGTGGYSLRNEQFF. In DNA, the CDR3 is TGTGCCAGCAGCGACGGGACAGGGGGCTACTCCCTGAGGAATGAGCAGTTCTTC. V and J are TRBV9 and TRBJ2-1; the match to TRBD1 covers 12 bases. Germline-derived CDR1 and CDR2 are SGDLS and YYNGEE. Trimming at V came to 3 bases and at J to 7 bases, leaving 14 bases not matched to a gene. The CDR3 contains 18 residues. Full variable domain (missing parts from reference TRBV9 and TRBJ2-1): DSGVTQTPKHLITATGQRVTLRCSPRSGDLSVYWYQQSLDQGLQFLIQYYNGEERAKGNILERFSAQQFPDLHSELNLSSLELGDSALYFCASSDGTGGYSLRNEQFFGPGTRLTVL.

This chain connects TRBV12-3 or TRBV12-4 to TRBJ2-7; a weak D match, TRBD2 (6 bases). The CDR3 has 14 amino acids. V lost 3 bases and J lost 6, with 15 bases in between. The DNA for the CDR3 is TGTGCCAGCAGTTTGTCCGGACTAAAAGGCGAGCAGTACTTC. Its translation is CASSLSGLKGEQYF.

In its sample, this clonotype was seen many times. This sequence joins TRBV12-3 or TRBV12-4 and TRBJ1-6; no definite D call. The V gene lost 6 bases and the J gene lost 7 bases, with 16 bases spanning the gap. This CDR3 has 15 residues. CDR3 sequence (DNA): TGTGCCAGCAGCCCTGAACAGAGATTGAATTCACCCCTCCACTTT. It translates to CASSPEQRLNSPLHF.

This clonotype came up a few times. The chain combines TRBV7-2 with TRBJ2-3; tentatively, D is TRBD1 (6 bases). The CDR3 consists of 15 residues. Trimming took 2 bases from V and 2 from J, leaving 11 bases between them. CDR1 is SGHTA and CDR2 is FQGNSA in the germline V gene. CDR3 amino acids: CASSLRTAFTDTQYF. The DNA for the CDR3 is TGTGCCAGCAGCTTACGGACAGCCTTCACAGATACGCAGTATTTT.

Only a few counts were recorded for this clonotype. V usage is TRBV24-1 and J usage is TRBJ1-5; D unclear. Trimming pared 2 bases from V and 4 bases from J, leaving 5 bases between. The V gene's germline CDR1 is KGHDR and CDR2 SFDVKD. The CDR3 consists of 13 residues. This CDR3 reads CATSDSANQPQHF. CDR3 in DNA: TGTGCCACCAGTGATTCGGCTAATCAGCCCCAGCATTTT.

This clonotype appeared many times. This chain connects TRBV20-1 to TRBJ2-2, with TRBD1 matching 9 bases. Losses at the gene ends were 6 bases for V and 5 bases for J; bases not matched to a gene: 4. Germline V CDR1 and CDR2: DFQATT, SNEGSKA (reference sequence). This CDR3 is 13 amino acids long. The CDR3 is CSALGQGTGELFF. DNA of the CDR3: TGCAGTGCCCTGGGACAGGGTACCGGGGAGCTGTTTTTT.

The chain recombines TRBV6-2 or TRBV6-3 with TRBJ2-1, with 7 positions matching TRBD2. Germline-derived CDR1 and CDR2 are MNHEY and SVGEGT. Trimming took 4 bases from V and 8 from J; bases not matched to a gene: 17. CDR3 length: 17 amino acids. The CDR3 bases are TGTGCCAGCAGTTTCTCTCCCCGGGGGAGGGGTATCTATGAGCAGTTCTTC. Translating gives CASSFSPRGRGIYEQFF.

This clonotype was detected ten times or more. The chain employs TRBV4-3 and TRBJ1-6; perhaps TRBD1 as D (5 bases). With 0 bases removed from V and 7 bases from J, the gap between germline ends came to 10 bases. Germline values: CDR1 LGHNA, CDR2 YSLEER. The CDR3 runs 15 residues. The DNA of the CDR3 is TGCGCCAGCAGCCAAGAGGACATGCGGAATTCACCCCTCCACTTT. Amino acids: CASSQEDMRNSPLHF.

The rearrangement joins TRBV29-1 to TRBJ2-7; 9 bases fit TRBD1. Per germline, CDR1 SQVTM and CDR2 ANQGSEA. The J segment lost 4 bases and the V segment lost 3 bases, leaving 4 bases of the junction unmatched. This CDR3 is 13 amino acids long. DNA of the CDR3: TGCAGCGTTGACGGGACAGGGAAGTACGAGCAGTACTTC. Protein: CSVDGTGKYEQYF.

This chain joins TRBV2 and TRBJ2-1, with a possible D match to TRBD2 (6 bases). CDR1 SNHLY and CDR2 FYNNEI come from the germline V gene. CDR3 length: 11 amino acids. V was trimmed by 6 bases and J by 6 bases, leaving 6 bases between them. This chain's CDR3 is CASRAGNEQFF. CDR3 nucleotides: TGTGCCAGCAGAGCGGGCAATGAGCAGTTCTTC.

In this sample, this clonotype turned up a few times. As DNA, the CDR3 is TGTGCCACCAGTGCAAAAAGCGGGGTGGGTACAGATACGCAGTATTTT. This gives the protein CATSAKSGVGTDTQYF. The genes are TRBV24-1 and TRBJ2-3; the match to TRBD2 covers 7 bases. The germline CDR1 and CDR2 sequences are KGHDR and SFDVKD. The CDR3 runs to 16 residues. With V trimmed by 5 bases and J by 3 bases, 10 bases remained unmatched.

This clonotype has more than one count but fewer than ten. The chain couples TRBV7-2 to TRBJ2-5; possibly TRBD1 or TRBD2 for D (6 bases each). Germline V gives CDR1 SGHTA, CDR2 FQGNSA. Trimming shortened V by 1 base and J by 5 bases, and 14 bases separated the two germline ends. The CDR3 runs 15 residues. The CDR3 nucleotides read TGTGCCAGCAGCTTAGATATGGGGGGCCAGGAGACCCAGTACTTC. Protein sequence: CASSLDMGGQETQYF.

V and J are TRBV29-1 and TRBJ2-7; 8 bases fit TRBD1. The CDR3 contains 16 residues. Germline values: CDR1 SQVTM, CDR2 ANQGSEA. After removal of 6 bases from V and 2 bases from J, the junction contained 15 bases not matched to a gene. The CDR3 nucleotides are TGCAGCGTGCACATACCGACGGGACAGGCTCCCTACGAGCAGTACTTC. Protein sequence: CSVHIPTGQAPYEQYF.

The V and J genes are TRBV7-8 and TRBJ1-5; TRBD1 aligns across 9 bases. V lost 5 bases, J lost 0 bases, and 8 bases stayed unmatched. The CDR3 has 17 amino acids. Germline values: CDR1 SGHVS, CDR2 FQNEAQ. The CDR3 DNA is TGTGCCAGCAGCCACCGCCGGGACAGGGCTAGCAATCAGCCCCAGCATTTT. Its translation: CASSHRRDRASNQPQHF.

At least ten counts were recorded for this clonotype. The chain is built from TRBV20-1 and TRBJ2-1; D is perhaps TRBD2 (6 bases). The CDR3 covers 15 residues. CDR1 is DFQATT, CDR2 SNEGSKA, per germline (reference sequence). The V gene lost 1 base and the J gene lost 8 bases, with 18 bases spanning the gap. CDR3 in DNA: TGCAGTGCTAGAGTGGCGGGAAAGACTGGCTATGAGCAGTTCTTC. Translating it yields CSARVAGKTGYEQFF.

In its sample, this clonotype was seen a few times. The rearrangement joins TRBV28 to TRBJ1-5; D not certain. V was cut by 7 bases and J by 4 bases, with 11 bases left in between. The CDR3 sequence is 13 residues long. CDR1 MDHEN and CDR2 SYDVKM come from the germline V gene. CDR3 region: CASTPSANQPQHF. The CDR3 nucleotides are TGTGCCAGCACTCCCTCAGCAAATCAGCCCCAGCATTTT.

This clonotype came up a few times. The gene calls are TRBV18 and TRBJ2-1, with D perhaps given as TRBD1 or TRBD2 (5 bases each). The V gene lost 0 bases and the J gene lost 4 bases, with 16 bases spanning the gap. This CDR3 region has 17 residues. The germline gives CDR1 KGHSH, CDR2 LQKENI. CDR3 DNA sequence: TGTGCCAGCTCACCACCAATGGACCGGGACGATTACAATGAGCAGTTCTTC. It codes for CASSPPMDRDDYNEQFF.

The chain combines TRBV2 with TRBJ2-4, with D perhaps matching TRBD1 (6 bases). Germline V gives CDR1 SNHLY, CDR2 FYNNEI. V gave up 6 bases and J gave up 2 bases, with 11 bases separating them. The CDR3 has 14 amino acids. The CDR3 DNA reads TGTGCCAGCAGGGGGACACAGACCAAAAACATTCAGTACTTC. This codes for CASRGTQTKNIQYF.

A few counts support this clonotype. The chain is built from TRBV29-1 and TRBJ2-7; D not resolved. The V end lost 5 bases, the J end lost 2 bases, and 7 bases lay between the germline ends. CDR3 size: 11 residues. In germline, CDR1 is SQVTM, CDR2 ANQGSEA. This chain's CDR3 is CSVSLPYEQYF. The CDR3 DNA reads as TGCAGCGTTTCCTTACCCTACGAGCAGTACTTC.